The T cell receptor beta chain under discussion was sequenced for a study of shared clonotypes between healthy human individuals. Whole-study context: CD4 naive cells filled three plates per donor, CD4 memory three, CD8 naive two and CD8 memory one. Whole-study findings and limits: Approximately 4.6% of naive CD4 clonotypes were common to a handful of donors.

TCRdb's copy holds only in-frame clones and misses some; the assay was immunoSEQ multiplex PCR. The profile covers around 2.5 million clones, with more than 85% appearing a single time and 0.36% taken by the ten largest. A word on this clone: Its target is not known.

Naive CD4+ cells were CD45RA-selected; the remaining cells were memory. Deletions cut 6 bases from V and 0 bases from J, with 12 bases between. The CDR3 covers 15 residues. Per germline, CDR1 ENHRY and CDR2 SYGVKD. This TCR came from a man aged 18 to 29 in good health. Some clones in this sample may be carry-over from other donors' samples. The sample was naive CD4+ T cells from PBMCs. Documented subset: CD45RA+ positively selected. The chain links TRBV10-3 to TRBJ1-3; no clear D gene. CDR3 protein: CAIRRGQSSGNTIYF. The CDR3 region has the DNA TGTGCCATCAGACGAGGGCAGTCCTCTGGAAACACCATATATTTT.